The T cell receptor beta chain described here comes from a study of blood T cell repertoires in COVID-19 (dated by TCRdb to 2018 to 2020). With regard to the full study: Samples from collaborators originated in the United States, Italy and Spain and spanned both the acute and convalescent phases of COVID-19. Where HLA class I and class II types were available, the types were taken from metadata supplied by the sample provider, not from assay-based typing. Nearly every sample came with metadata listing a de-identified subject ID, COVID-19 status, age in years and sex. The prospective study material was composed of cDNA or gDNA derived from T cells, B-cell-depleted T cells, or PBMCs. The samples were drawn from two sources: the first 160 participants of the ongoing ImmuneRACE study, and 1,254 subjects contributed by 6 global collaborators. The dataset comprised deeply sampled blood TCRbeta repertoires from subjects exposed to, actively infected with, or recovered from COVID-19. A freely available public database, intended as a resource for researchers studying the immune response to SARS-CoV-2, is where the repertoires were released. What the study reported, not specific to this receptor: Clinical and demographic metadata were provided uncurated, with the amount varying by source and participant.

A word on this clone: Its antigen specificity is not known. Per-nucleotide qualities are absent, and no much larger clonotype sits a single base away.

Spanning cysteine to phenylalanine, the CDR3 consists of 11 amino acids. Solely the CDR3 DNA is kept, with 33 bases framed from the first base. Looking up the germline V gene yields CDR1 KGHSH and CDR2 LQKENI. V is cut by 1 base and J by 8 bases, and the space between the germline ends is 4 bases. Each collaborating institution followed its own protocols to collect whole blood in K2EDTA tubes. For TCRbeta analysis, collaborators shipped samples as frozen whole blood, isolated PBMCs, or DNA extracted from either of those sample types. The immunoSEQ Assay, a bias-controlled multiplex PCR, was used to amplify TCRbeta CDR3 regions from genomic DNA. The original pipeline was this. Nucleated cell counts per sample were estimated from amplification of reference gene primers within the assay. To quantify the absolute abundance of each unique TCRbeta CDR3 rearrangement, sequence reads were collapsed and filtered. For each sample, productive Simpson clonality was calculated as the square root of Simpson's diversity index across productive rearrangements. In its TCRdb copy, this immuneACCESS table keeps in-frame sequences only and misses some clones. Where compared with another copy, unresolved V genes explain less than half of these, and the others have no known cause. V, J and clone size are those of that table, while D and trimming were read from the DNA. Across this sample there are around 78,000 clones, with about 90% seen only once. About 1% of the sample is taken by the ten largest.

The sequence links TRBV18 to TRBJ2-3; the D gene identity is not certain. Material: peripheral blood. The origin of this receptor is a woman aged 45 to 65 in a cohort sampled during active COVID-19. The nucleotide sequence reads as follows: TGTGCCAGCTCACCACAGAGTACGCAGTATTTT. Its amino acids are CASSPQSTQYF.